Following are 7 T cell receptor beta chains from one sample sequenced in a study of cytomegalovirus exposure and HLA in healthy donors. In the PCR, 60 Vbeta and 13 Jbeta primers were used. The table came from immunoSEQ multiplex PCR; TCRdb's copy has only in-frame clones and leaves some out. Here the sample spans 100,000 to 150,000 clones, 80% being singletons. Specimen: PBMCs. The receptors stem from a woman aged 35 to 49 in good health and CMV-seronegative.

The V and J genes are TRBV19 and TRBJ1-2; maybe TRBD1 (6 bases). The CDR3 has 14 amino acids. Trimming cost V 6 bases and J 5 bases, with 16 bases left between them. From germline, CDR1 is LNHDA and CDR2 SQIVND (reference sequence). The CDR3 DNA sequence: TGTGCCAGTAGCCGGGCAGGGGATAGTTATGGCTACACCTTC. This encodes CASSRAGDSYGYTF.

V usage is TRBV5-1 and J usage is TRBJ1-2; 8 bases agree with TRBD1. CDR3 length: 14 residues. Germline lookup yields CDR1 SGHRS and CDR2 YFSETQ. V dropped 0 bases and J dropped 7; count of bases not matched to a gene: 5. The CDR3 sequence: CASSLGQGAGGYTF. CDR3 nucleotide sequence: TGCGCCAGCAGCTTGGGGCAGGGGGCTGGTGGCTACACCTTC.

This chain's CDR3 is CASSATGGGYTF. The CDR3 region has the DNA TGTGCCAGCAGTGCAACAGGGGGCGGCTACACCTTC. The rearrangement joins TRBV2 to TRBJ1-2, with TRBD1 matching 9 bases. This CDR3 is built from 12 residues. J gave up 8 bases and V 4 bases, and 2 bases lay outside the gene matches. The germline CDR1 and CDR2 sequences are SNHLY and FYNNEI.

In this sample, this clone turned up a few times. The V call is TRBV29-1, the J call TRBJ1-3; no reliable D call. This CDR3 is 12 amino acids long. Trimming left V 6 bases short and J 0 bases short, with 6 bases between. Germline assignment: CDR1 SQVTM and CDR2 ANQGSEA. CDR3 loop: CSVVDSGNTIYF. CDR3 nucleotide sequence: TGCAGCGTAGTAGACTCTGGAAACACCATATATTTT.

The chain employs TRBV14 and TRBJ2-5, with TRBD2 matching 11 bases. Trimming took 3 bases from V and 2 from J; bases not matched to a gene: 2. Germline loops: CDR1 SGHDN, CDR2 FVKESK. This CDR3 is built from 15 residues. The CDR3 DNA is TGTGCCAGCAGCCAGGGACTAGCGGCACAAGAGACCCAGTACTTC. Translating gives CASSQGLAAQETQYF.

The chain employs TRBV6-1 and TRBJ1-5, with a weak D call TRBD1 (6 bases). The ends were cut back, 7 bases at V and 5 bases at J, with 24 bases in the middle. Germline CDR1 MNHNS, CDR2 SASEGT. The CDR3 is made up of 17 amino acids. CDR3 residues: CASNDRWGTGLHQPQHF. CDR3 sequence (DNA): TGTGCCAGCAATGACCGGTGGGGCACAGGGCTCCATCAGCCCCAGCATTTT.

The CDR3 DNA follows: TGTGCCAGCAGCTTCCGGGACAGGGGGTACAATGAGCAGTTCTTC. Residues: CASSFRDRGYNEQFF. The rearrangement joins TRBV5-4 to TRBJ2-1; TRBD1 agrees at 11 bases. Germline lookup yields CDR1 SGHNT and CDR2 YYREEE (reference sequence). J gave up 4 bases and V 2 bases, and 2 bases lay outside the gene matches. The CDR3 covers 15 residues. Full variable domain (missing parts from reference TRBV5-4 and TRBJ2-1): ETGVTQSPTHLIKTRGQQVTLRCSSQSGHNTVSWYQQALGQGPQFIFQYYREEENGRGNFPPRFSGLQFPNYSSELNVNALELDDSALYLCASSFRDRGYNEQFFGPGTRLTVL.